The 15 T cell receptor beta chains listed next were all sequenced from one sample in a study of blood T cell repertoires in COVID-19. This table comes from immunoSEQ multiplex PCR, and its TCRdb copy is limited to in-frame clones, with some not included. Among 360,000 or so clones listed, nearly 90% were seen once. The sample consisted of peripheral blood. The receptors come from a man aged 18 to 29 with active or convalescent COVID-19.

This clone was found once. The chain couples TRBV6-5 to TRBJ2-7, with a possible D match to TRBD1 (6 bases). The CDR3 loop spans 15 amino acids. Per germline, CDR1 MNHEY and CDR2 SVGAGI. V was clipped by 0 bases and J by 2 bases, with 11 bases between them. The CDR3 sequence is CASSYSQGLTYEQYF. In nucleotides, the CDR3 is TGTGCCAGCAGTTACTCCCAGGGGCTGACCTACGAGCAGTACTTC.

The chain couples TRBV3-1 (or the pseudogene TRBV3-2) to TRBJ1-2, with D perhaps matching TRBD1 (6 bases). Per the germline V gene, CDR1 is LGHDT and CDR2 is YNNKEL (reference sequence). The CDR3 length is 17 residues. Trimming removed 1 base from V and 7 bases from J, with 22 bases in between. CDR3 coding DNA: TGTGCCAGCAGCCAAGTGGGGGGGCTGGAACAGGGTGGTGGCTACACCTTC. Its protein is CASSQVGGLEQGGGYTF.

The chain uses TRBV6-5 and TRBJ2-5, with D possibly matching TRBD1 (7 bases). Between the trimmed V and J ends, which lost 7 bases and 5 bases, there was a span of 20 bases. Germline V gene sequence: CDR1 MNHEY, CDR2 SVGAGI. This CDR3 is 15 amino acids long. This CDR3 is CASTPLEGASETQYF. CDR3 sequence (DNA): TGTGCCAGCACCCCCCTGGAGGGGGCCAGTGAGACCCAGTACTTC.

For the CDR3, the DNA is TGCGCCAGCAGCCAAGTGGTGGGTGCGGGTGAAAAACTGTTTTTT. It translates to CASSQVVGAGEKLFF. The V call is TRBV4-1, the J call TRBJ1-4; no firm D call. The CDR3 is 15 amino acids. CDR1 MGHRA and CDR2 YSYEKL come from the germline V gene. V lost 1 base and J lost 7, with 13 bases in between.

V usage is TRBV4-3 and J usage is TRBJ2-7; 9 bases fit TRBD1. From germline, CDR1 is LGHNA and CDR2 YSLEER. The CDR3 runs to 16 residues. The J segment lost 4 bases and the V segment lost 2 bases, leaving 9 bases of the junction unmatched. The CDR3 loop reads CASSQKPGTGIYEQYF. As DNA, the CDR3 is TGCGCCAGCAGCCAAAAACCGGGGACAGGGATTTACGAGCAGTACTTC.

V usage is TRBV2 and J usage is TRBJ2-7; tentative D call: TRBD2 (6 bases). Germline loops: CDR1 SNHLY, CDR2 FYNNEI. Trimming stripped 3 bases from V and 7 bases from J, with 16 bases between. This CDR3 region has 14 residues. The CDR3 loop is CASSEARFRGEQYF. The CDR3 bases are TGTGCCAGCAGTGAGGCCCGGTTCCGGGGGGAGCAGTACTTC. Drawing the rest from reference TRBV2 and TRBJ2-7, the complete variable domain is EPEVTQTPSHQVTQMGQEVILRCVPISNHLYFYWYRQILGQKVEFLVSFYNNEISEKSEIFDDQFSVERPDGSNFTLKIRSTKLEDSAMYFCASSEARFRGEQYFGPGTRLTVT.

The CDR3 nucleotides read TGTGCCATTCGGACAGCTGGTGTTTTAGACTACACCTTC. This gives the protein CAIRTAGVLDYTF. The chain employs TRBV6-5 and TRBJ1-2; perhaps TRBD1 as D (6 bases). The CDR3 has 13 residues. The germline V and J ends were trimmed by 10 bases and 10 bases, with 22 bases remaining between them. Looked up from germline, CDR1 is MNHEY and CDR2 is SVGAGI.

V and J are TRBV5-1 and TRBJ2-7, with 8 positions matching TRBD1. The CDR3 extends over 16 amino acids. Per the germline V gene, CDR1 is SGHRS and CDR2 is YFSETQ. With 5 bases clipped from V and 1 base from J, the junction kept 11 bases outside the gene matches. CDR3 region: CASSSRRGRESYEQYF. In DNA form, the CDR3 reads TGCGCCAGCAGTTCCCGCAGGGGGCGAGAGTCCTACGAGCAGTACTTC.

The chain uses TRBV7-9 and TRBJ1-1, with D perhaps matching TRBD1 (6 bases). This CDR3 is built from 13 residues. Trimming stripped 5 bases from V and 13 bases from J, with 20 bases between. Germline V CDR1 and CDR2: SEHNR, FQNEAQ (reference sequence). The chain's CDR3 is CASSGQGTPQGFF. In DNA, the CDR3 is TGTGCCAGCAGCGGTCAGGGGACACCACAGGGTTTCTTT.

This chain uses TRBV2 with TRBJ1-3; a possible D gene is TRBD1 (5 bases). V lost 4 bases, J lost 2 bases, and 15 bases lay in between. CDR3 size: 16 residues. Germline V lookup: CDR1 SNHLY, CDR2 FYNNEI. CDR3 coding DNA: TGTGCCAGCAGTGTTTATTGGGACTTCACTGGAAACACCATATATTTT. This gives the protein CASSVYWDFTGNTIYF.

The genes are TRBV28 and TRBJ2-7; no firm D call. With 9 bases removed from V and 5 bases from J, the gap between germline ends came to 23 bases. The V gene's germline CDR1 is MDHEN and CDR2 SYDVKM. CDR3 length equals 15 residues. The CDR3 region is CASRSFPMKSDEQYF. The DNA of the CDR3 is TGTGCCAGTAGATCGTTCCCCATGAAGTCCGACGAGCAGTACTTC.

This chain's CDR3 is CASSLSGTGGFGYTF. The CDR3, as DNA: TGTGCCAGCAGCTTATCCGGGACAGGGGGCTTCGGCTACACCTTC. This chain uses TRBV7-9 with TRBJ1-2, with TRBD1 identical over 12 bases. The CDR3 runs 15 residues. J lost 8 bases, V lost 2 bases, and 6 bases had no gene match. CDR1 SEHNR and CDR2 FQNEAQ come from the germline V gene (reference sequence).

This clone came up once. The chain couples TRBV6-6 to TRBJ1-6; 8 bases map to TRBD1. The ends lost 3 bases at V and 10 bases at J; junction bases unmatched: 11. This CDR3 contains 16 residues. Germline CDR1 and CDR2: MNHNY and SVGAGI (reference sequence). The CDR3 is CASSYEGGTGQSPLHF. The CDR3 DNA sequence: TGTGCCAGCAGTTATGAGGGGGGGACAGGACAATCACCCCTCCACTTT.

This chain joins TRBV6-5 and TRBJ2-3; D uncertain. Looked up from germline, CDR1 is MNHEY and CDR2 is SVGAGI. Trimming removed 2 bases at V and 3 bases at J, with 9 bases between. The CDR3 has 14 residues. The CDR3 is CASSYGTVTDTQYF. Here the CDR3 DNA reads TGTGCCAGCAGTTACGGAACAGTAACAGATACGCAGTATTTT.

The chain is built from TRBV6-2 or TRBV6-3 and TRBJ1-5, with 7 bases identical to TRBD1. The CDR3 has 17 amino acids. The J segment lost 2 bases and the V segment lost 6 bases, leaving 13 bases of the junction unmatched. In germline, CDR1 is MNHEY, CDR2 SVGEGT. The CDR3 is CASSKTGVGGGNQPQHF. CDR3 bases: TGTGCCAGCAGCAAAACAGGGGTTGGCGGGGGCAATCAGCCCCAGCATTTT.